This TCR beta chain was documented in a study of OX40 agonist ivuxolimab in advanced cancers. Study conclusions and caveats: Antigen specificity remained undetermined for the expanded peripheral T cells.

A word on this clone: Antigen unknown.

The protocol was immunoSEQ multiplex PCR, while the TCRdb copy is restricted to in-frame clones and leaves out a portion. This sample has around 70,000 clones, with more than 85% found just once. Germline CDR1 reads SNHLY; CDR2 reads FYNNEI. The V gene end was trimmed by 5 bases and the J gene end by 5 bases; junction bases not matched to a gene: 3. This CDR3 contains 12 residues. The clonotype comes from an adult with an advanced solid tumor such as melanoma, head and neck, liver or kidney cancer. The specimen was CD4+ or CD8+ T cells sorted from blood, collected in a trial of the OX40 agonist ivuxolimab. The rearrangement joins TRBV2 to TRBJ2-7, with 7 bases aligning to TRBD1. CDR3 residues: CASSRTGNEQYF. In DNA form, the CDR3 reads TGTGCCAGCAGTCGGACAGGCAACGAGCAGTACTTC.